The source of this TCR beta chain is a study of yellow fever vaccine responses in identical twins (dated by TCRdb to the late 2010s). The study in broad terms: In identical twins, the study followed T cell clones that responded to the vaccine with precision. Paper-wide results and their limitations: The T cell response to vaccination in identical twins was reported by the authors to appear partly convergent and partly personalized.

This clonotype was found a few times. Its antigen remains undetermined. No base-level quality is on record; no much larger clone is a single base apart. Clipping removes 0 bases from V and 4 bases from J, with 10 as the unmatched junction base count. The cysteine opens and the phenylalanine closes a CDR3 of 17 amino acids. The DNA shown is the 51-base CDR3, in frame from base 1. The germline V gene supplies CDR1 KGHSH and CDR2 LQKENI. The protocol used for the library was RT-PCR. TCRdb shows the sequencer as Illumina HiSeq 2500. TCRdb reprocessing: public reads trimmed at Q25 with fastp, clones called with MiXCR, in-frame beta chains kept. Rows with a matching CDR3 protein are joined into one entry that keeps the most common DNA and genes. Recorded for this sample are 15,000 to 20,000 distinct CDR3 sequences; approximately 60% of them occurred a single time. Jointly, the top ten make up 7.7% of the sample.

The material sequenced was T cells from blood (PBMCs), unsorted or a sorted subset (not recorded which), taken before or after yellow fever vaccination (not recorded which). The chain is assembled from TRBV18 and TRBJ1-2; 8 junctional bases match TRBD1. The receptor's source is a woman between 18 and 29 years old who received the yellow fever vaccine. Donor details come from another sample of the same person, matched by shared clones. Read as DNA, the sequence is TGTGCCAGCTCACCACCTTTGGCAGGGGGCTTTACCTATGGCTACACCTTC. The resulting protein is CASSPPLAGGFTYGYTF.